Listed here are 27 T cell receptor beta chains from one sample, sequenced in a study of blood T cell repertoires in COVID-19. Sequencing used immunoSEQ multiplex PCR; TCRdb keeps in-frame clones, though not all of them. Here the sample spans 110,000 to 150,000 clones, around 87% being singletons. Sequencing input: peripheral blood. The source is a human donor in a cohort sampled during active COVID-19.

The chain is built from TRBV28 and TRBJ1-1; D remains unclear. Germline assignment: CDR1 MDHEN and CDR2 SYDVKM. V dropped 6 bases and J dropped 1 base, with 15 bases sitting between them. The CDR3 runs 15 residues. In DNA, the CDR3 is TGTGCCAGCAGCCCGTGGAGGACTGAGAACACTGAAGCTTTCTTT. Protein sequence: CASSPWRTENTEAFF.

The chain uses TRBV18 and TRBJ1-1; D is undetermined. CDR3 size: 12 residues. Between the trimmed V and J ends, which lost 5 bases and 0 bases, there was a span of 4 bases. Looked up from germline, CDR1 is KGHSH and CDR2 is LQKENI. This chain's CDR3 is CASSVMNTEAFF. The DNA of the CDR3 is TGTGCCAGCTCAGTAATGAACACTGAAGCTTTCTTT.

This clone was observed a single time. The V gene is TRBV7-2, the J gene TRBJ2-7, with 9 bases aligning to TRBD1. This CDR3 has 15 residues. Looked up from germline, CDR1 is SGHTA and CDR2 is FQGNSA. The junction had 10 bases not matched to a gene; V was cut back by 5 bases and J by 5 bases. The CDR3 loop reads CASSIFSGTGNEQYF. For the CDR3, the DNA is TGTGCCAGCAGCATCTTCTCCGGGACAGGGAACGAGCAGTACTTC.

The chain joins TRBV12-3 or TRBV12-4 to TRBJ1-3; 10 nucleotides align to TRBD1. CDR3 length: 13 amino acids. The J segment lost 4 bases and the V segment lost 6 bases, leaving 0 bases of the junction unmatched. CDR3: CASRTGGGNTIYF. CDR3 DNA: TGTGCCAGCAGGACAGGGGGCGGAAACACCATATATTTT.

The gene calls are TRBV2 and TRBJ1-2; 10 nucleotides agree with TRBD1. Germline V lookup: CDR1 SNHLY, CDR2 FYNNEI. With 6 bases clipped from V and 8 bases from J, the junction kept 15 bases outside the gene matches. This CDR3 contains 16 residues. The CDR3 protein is CASRRDRGRLRGGYTF. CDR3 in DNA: TGTGCCAGCAGGCGAGACAGGGGGCGCCTCCGTGGGGGCTACACCTTC.

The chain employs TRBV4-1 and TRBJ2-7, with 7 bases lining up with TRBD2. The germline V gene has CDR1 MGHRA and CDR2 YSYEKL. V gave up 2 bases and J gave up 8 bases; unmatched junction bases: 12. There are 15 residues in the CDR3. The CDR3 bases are TGCGCCAGCAGCCAACCTAGCGGATCTAATAGGAAGCAGTACTTC. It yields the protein CASSQPSGSNRKQYF.

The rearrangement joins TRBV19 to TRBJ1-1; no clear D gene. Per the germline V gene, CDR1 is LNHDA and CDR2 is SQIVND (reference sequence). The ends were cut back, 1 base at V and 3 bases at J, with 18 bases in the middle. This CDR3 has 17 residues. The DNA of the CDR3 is TGTGCCAGTAGTATAGGGCGGGCTGGCGGAATGGACACTGAAGCTTTCTTT. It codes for CASSIGRAGGMDTEAFF.

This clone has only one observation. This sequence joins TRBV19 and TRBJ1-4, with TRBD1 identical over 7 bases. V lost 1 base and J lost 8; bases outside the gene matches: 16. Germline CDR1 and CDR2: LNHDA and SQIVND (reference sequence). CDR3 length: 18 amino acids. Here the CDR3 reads CASSIAGRTGLRDEKLFF. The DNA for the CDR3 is TGTGCCAGTAGTATAGCTGGGCGGACAGGTCTTCGGGACGAAAAACTGTTTTTT.

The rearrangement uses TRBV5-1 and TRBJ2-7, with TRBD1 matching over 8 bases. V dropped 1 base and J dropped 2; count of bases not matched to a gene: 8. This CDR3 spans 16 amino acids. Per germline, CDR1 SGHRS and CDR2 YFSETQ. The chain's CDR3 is CASSLHGTGTTYEQYF. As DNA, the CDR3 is TGCGCCAGCAGCTTGCACGGGACAGGCACCACCTACGAGCAGTACTTC.

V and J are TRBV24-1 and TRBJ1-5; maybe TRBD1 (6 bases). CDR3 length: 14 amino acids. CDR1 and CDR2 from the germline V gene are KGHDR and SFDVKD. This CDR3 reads CAVGPGDSNQPQHF. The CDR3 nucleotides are TGTGCAGTCGGGCCAGGGGATAGCAATCAGCCCCAGCATTTT.

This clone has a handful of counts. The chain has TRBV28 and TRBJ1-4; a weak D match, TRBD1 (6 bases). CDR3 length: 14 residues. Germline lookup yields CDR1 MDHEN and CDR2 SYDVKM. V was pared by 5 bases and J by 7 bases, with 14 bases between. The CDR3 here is CASSPQGVSEKLFF. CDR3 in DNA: TGTGCCAGCAGTCCACAGGGAGTAAGTGAAAAACTGTTTTTT.

This CDR3 is CASSQPGSYNEQFF. CDR3 DNA: TGTGCCAGCAGCCAGCCAGGCTCCTACAATGAGCAGTTCTTC. This chain connects TRBV14 to TRBJ2-1; D not resolved. The CDR3 loop spans 14 amino acids. Germline loops: CDR1 SGHDN, CDR2 FVKESK. Trimming removed 3 bases at V and 0 bases at J, with 6 bases between.

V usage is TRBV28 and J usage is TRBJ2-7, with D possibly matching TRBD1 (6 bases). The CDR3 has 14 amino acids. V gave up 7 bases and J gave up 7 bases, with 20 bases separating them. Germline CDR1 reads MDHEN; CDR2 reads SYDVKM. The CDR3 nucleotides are TGTGCCAGCATCCGAGTGGGGACCCAGGGGGAGCAGTACTTC. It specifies CASIRVGTQGEQYF.

CDR3 sequence (DNA): TGCAGCGTCCTCCTGGGACTAGCGGCGACCTACGAGCAGTACTTC. This translates into CSVLLGLAATYEQYF. This chain uses TRBV29-1 with TRBJ2-7; 11 nucleotides align to TRBD2. CDR3 length: 15 residues. V trimming: 6 bases; J trimming: 2 bases; junction bases outside the gene matches: 9. Per germline, CDR1 SQVTM and CDR2 ANQGSEA.

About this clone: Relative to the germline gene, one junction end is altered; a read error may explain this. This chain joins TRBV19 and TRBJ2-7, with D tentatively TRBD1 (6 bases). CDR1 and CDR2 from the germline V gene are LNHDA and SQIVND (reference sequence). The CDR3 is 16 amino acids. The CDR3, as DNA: TGTGCCAGTAGCATAGATGCTGGCAGGGGCCAGAATGAGCAGTACTTC. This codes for CASSIDAGRGQNEQYF.

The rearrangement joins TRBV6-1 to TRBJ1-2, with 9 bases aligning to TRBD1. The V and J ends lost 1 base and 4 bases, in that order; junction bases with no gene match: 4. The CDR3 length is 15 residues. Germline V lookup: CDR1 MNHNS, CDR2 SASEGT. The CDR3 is CASSEETGGPYGYTF. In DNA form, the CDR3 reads TGTGCCAGCAGTGAAGAAACAGGGGGCCCCTATGGCTACACCTTC.

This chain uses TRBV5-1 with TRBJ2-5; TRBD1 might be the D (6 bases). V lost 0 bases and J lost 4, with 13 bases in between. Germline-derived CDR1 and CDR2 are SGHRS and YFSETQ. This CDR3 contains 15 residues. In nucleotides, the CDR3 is TGCGCCAGCAGCTTGGATAAACAGGGACGAGAGACCCAGTACTTC. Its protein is CASSLDKQGRETQYF.

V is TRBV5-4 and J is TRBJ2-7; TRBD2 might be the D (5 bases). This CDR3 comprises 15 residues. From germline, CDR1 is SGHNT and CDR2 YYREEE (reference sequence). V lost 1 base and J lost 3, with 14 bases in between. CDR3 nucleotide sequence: TGTGCCAGCAGCTTGTTGGGGAGCAGAAACTACGAGCAGTACTTC. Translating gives CASSLLGSRNYEQYF.

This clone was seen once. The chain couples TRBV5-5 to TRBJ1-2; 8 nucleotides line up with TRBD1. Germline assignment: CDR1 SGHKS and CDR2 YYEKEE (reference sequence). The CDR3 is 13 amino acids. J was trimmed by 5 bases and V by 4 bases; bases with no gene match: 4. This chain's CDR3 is CASSPGTGYGYTF. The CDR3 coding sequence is TGTGCCAGCAGCCCAGGGACAGGATATGGCTACACCTTC.

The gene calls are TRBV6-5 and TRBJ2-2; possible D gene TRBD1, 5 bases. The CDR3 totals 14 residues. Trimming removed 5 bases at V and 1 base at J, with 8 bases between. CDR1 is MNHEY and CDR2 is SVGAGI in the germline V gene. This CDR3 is CASSPQGNTGELFF. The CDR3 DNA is TGTGCCAGCAGTCCCCAGGGGAACACCGGGGAGCTGTTTTTT.

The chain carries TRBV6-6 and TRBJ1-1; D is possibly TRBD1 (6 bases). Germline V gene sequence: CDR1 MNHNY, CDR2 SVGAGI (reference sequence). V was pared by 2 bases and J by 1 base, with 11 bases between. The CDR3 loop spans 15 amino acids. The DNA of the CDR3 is TGTGCCAGCAGTTACGGGGGGGCGCAGAACACTGAAGCTTTCTTT. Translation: CASSYGGAQNTEAFF.

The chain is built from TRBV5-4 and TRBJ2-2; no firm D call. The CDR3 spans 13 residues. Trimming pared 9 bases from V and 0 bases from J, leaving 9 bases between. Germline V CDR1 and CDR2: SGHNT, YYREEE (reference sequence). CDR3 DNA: TGTGCCATCCCACAGCCGAACACCGGGGAGCTGTTTTTT. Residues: CAIPQPNTGELFF.

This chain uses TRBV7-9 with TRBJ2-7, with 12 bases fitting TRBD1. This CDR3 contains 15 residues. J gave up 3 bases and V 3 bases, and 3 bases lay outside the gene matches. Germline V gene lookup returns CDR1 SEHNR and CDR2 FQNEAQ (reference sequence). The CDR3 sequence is CASSFGTGGHYEQYF. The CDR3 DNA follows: TGTGCCAGCAGCTTCGGGACAGGGGGCCACTACGAGCAGTACTTC.

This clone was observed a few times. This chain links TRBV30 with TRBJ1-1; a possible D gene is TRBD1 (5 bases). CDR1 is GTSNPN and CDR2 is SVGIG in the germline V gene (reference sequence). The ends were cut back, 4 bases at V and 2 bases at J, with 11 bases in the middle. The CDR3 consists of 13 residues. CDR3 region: CAWNPTVNTEAFF. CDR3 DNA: TGTGCCTGGAACCCGACAGTTAACACTGAAGCTTTCTTT.

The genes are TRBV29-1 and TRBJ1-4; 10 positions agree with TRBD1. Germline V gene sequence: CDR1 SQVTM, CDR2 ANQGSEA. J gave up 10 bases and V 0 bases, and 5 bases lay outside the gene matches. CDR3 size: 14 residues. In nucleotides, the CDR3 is TGCAGCGTTGAAGATCTTGGACAGGGGGGAAAACTGTTTTTT. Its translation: CSVEDLGQGGKLFF.

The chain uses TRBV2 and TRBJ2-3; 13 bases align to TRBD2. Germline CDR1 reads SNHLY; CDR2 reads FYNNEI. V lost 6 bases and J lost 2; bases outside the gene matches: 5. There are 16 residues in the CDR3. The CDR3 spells CASRPGLAGHTDTQYF. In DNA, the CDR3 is TGTGCCAGCAGACCGGGACTAGCGGGGCACACAGATACGCAGTATTTT.

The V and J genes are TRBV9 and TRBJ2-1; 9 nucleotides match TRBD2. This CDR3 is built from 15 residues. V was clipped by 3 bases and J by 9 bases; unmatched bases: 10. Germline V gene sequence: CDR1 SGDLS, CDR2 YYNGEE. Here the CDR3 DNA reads TGTGCCAGCAGCGCCTGGTTAGCGGGGGATTTTGAGCAGTTCTTC. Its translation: CASSAWLAGDFEQFF.